A selection of T cell receptor beta chains follows, all from one sample in a study of blood T cell repertoires in COVID-19. Sequencing used immunoSEQ multiplex PCR; TCRdb keeps in-frame clones, though not all of them. The sample lists hundreds of thousands of clones, 88% occurring once. Sequences were obtained from peripheral blood. The receptors were sampled from a woman aged 45-65 years with active or convalescent COVID-19. CDR3s include the opening cysteine and the closing phenylalanine or tryptophan. The order of the fields is J gene, V gene, D gene, clone size, CDR3 DNA, CDR3 protein. The D gene is left open where the match is weak. The size of a clone is reported for some rows only, either as once, few or many, or as a class for expanded clones.

TRBJ2-2	TRBV10-1	NA	few	TGCGCCAGATCGGCGAACACCGGGGAGCTGTTTTTT	CARSANTGELFF
TRBJ1-2	TRBV18	TRBD1	NA	TGTGCCAGCTCACCCACACAGGGGACTTATGGCTACACCTTC	CASSPTQGTYGYTF
TRBJ2-2	TRBV5-1	NA	NA	TGCGCCAGCAGCTTGCAATTCACCGGGGAGCTGTTTTTT	CASSLQFTGELFF
TRBJ2-7	TRBV3-1/TRBV3-2	NA	NA	TGTGCCAGCAGCCTAAGGGTACAGGGAATTTCCGAAAATTACGAGCAGTACTTC	CASSLRVQGISENYEQYF
TRBJ1-1	TRBV19	NA	NA	TGTGCCAGTATGCATACGTGGCTGAACACTGAAGCTTTCTTT	CASMHTWLNTEAFF
TRBJ1-1	TRBV20-1	TRBD1	NA	TGCAGTGCTAGTTTTCCCCGGACAGGGAAGAACACTGAAGCTTTCTTT	CSASFPRTGKNTEAFF
TRBJ2-3	TRBV10-3	NA	NA	TGTGCCATCAGTGAGAGGGGTCGCACAGATACGCAGTATTTT	CAISERGRTDTQYF
TRBJ1-1	TRBV11-2	NA	NA	TGTGCCAGCAGCTTCTCGGTACGGGACACTGAAGCTTTCTTT	CASSFSVRDTEAFF
TRBJ2-7	TRBV5-4	TRBD1	NA	TGTGCCAGCAGCTCGGGACAGGGCTACGAGCAGTACTTC	CASSSGQGYEQYF
TRBJ2-1	TRBV7-9	TRBD2	NA	TGTGCCAGCGGTGAGACTAGCGTCTACAATGAGCAGTTCTTC	CASGETSVYNEQFF
TRBJ2-3	TRBV19	TRBD2	NA	TGTGCCAGTAGGGAAATAGCGGGGGCACGCACAGATACGCAGTATTTT	CASREIAGARTDTQYF
TRBJ1-6	TRBV5-4	TRBD1	NA	TGTGCCAGCCACAGAGGGGGCGCAAATTATAATTCACCCCTCCACTTT	CASHRGGANYNSPLHF
TRBJ2-1	TRBV28	NA	NA	TGTGCCAGCAGTTTCCAGAGGGGGAAGTCCTACAATGAGCAGTTCTTC	CASSFQRGKSYNEQFF
TRBJ2-7	TRBV7-2	TRBD2	NA	TGTGCCAGCAGCTTAGACTGGCGGGAGGCCTCGTTTGGGTACGAGCAGTACTTC	CASSLDWREASFGYEQYF
TRBJ2-3	TRBV7-2	NA	NA	TGTGCCAGCAGCTTATCGAGGGAGAGCGGCGGTAGTACGCAGTATTTT	CASSLSRESGGSTQYF
TRBJ1-1	TRBV5-1	NA	NA	TGCGCCAGCAGCTTGAGGGGAAACACTGAAGCTTTCTTT	CASSLRGNTEAFF
TRBJ2-1	TRBV10-3	NA	NA	TGTGCCATCAGTGAGGGCTTCAATGAGCAGTTCTTC	CAISEGFNEQFF
TRBJ2-7	TRBV18	TRBD1	NA	TGTGCCAGCTCACCTATGACAGGGTCCTACGAGCAGTACTTC	CASSPMTGSYEQYF
TRBJ2-3	TRBV19	TRBD1	NA	TGTGCCAGTAGACCGAGGGACAGTCGAATGGGAGATACGCAGTATTTT	CASRPRDSRMGDTQYF
TRBJ1-5	TRBV4-2	NA	NA	TGTGCCAGCAGCCAAGAAGGTTCGGGAGATCAGCCCCAGCATTTT	CASSQEGSGDQPQHF
TRBJ1-1	TRBV9	NA	NA	TGTGCCAGCAGCGCGAGGGCGGGCACTGAAGCTTTCTTT	CASSARAGTEAFF
TRBJ2-3	TRBV2	NA	NA	TGTGCCAGCAGTGATGCCGGGACTTATGGAAATACGCAGTATTTT	CASSDAGTYGNTQYF
TRBJ1-3	TRBV12-5	NA	NA	TGTGCTAGTGGTCAGGAAAGCACCATATATTTT	CASGQESTIYF